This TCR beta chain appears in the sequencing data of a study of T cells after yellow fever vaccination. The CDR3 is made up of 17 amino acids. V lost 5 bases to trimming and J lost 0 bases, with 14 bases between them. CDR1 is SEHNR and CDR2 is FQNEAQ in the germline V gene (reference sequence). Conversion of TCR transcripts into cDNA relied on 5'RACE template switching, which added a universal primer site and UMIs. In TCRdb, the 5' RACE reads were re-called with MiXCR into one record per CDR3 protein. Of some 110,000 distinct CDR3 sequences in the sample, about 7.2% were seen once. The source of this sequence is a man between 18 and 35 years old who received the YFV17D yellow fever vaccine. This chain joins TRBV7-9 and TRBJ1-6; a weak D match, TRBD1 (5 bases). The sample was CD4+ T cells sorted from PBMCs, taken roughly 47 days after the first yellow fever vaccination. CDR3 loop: CASSRPMGTSYNSPLHF. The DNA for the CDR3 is TGTGCCAGCAGCCGTCCGATGGGGACCTCCTATAATTCACCCCTCCACTTT.